The 28 T cell receptor beta chains presented below share a single source sample, sequenced in a study of CXCR3-negative and CXCR3-positive naive CD8 T cells. Study results and limitations: CXCR3-negative naive cells had less hydrophobic TRB CDR3s than did CXCR3-positive naive cells.

Their specific antigens are unknown. It was by 5' RACE with UMI labels that the TRB cDNA libraries were prepared. Following a re-call of the 5' RACE reads, TCRdb has one entry per CDR3 protein and lacks DNA. The sample data list about 130,000 distinct CDR3 sequences. Sequenced: naive CXCR3+ CD8+ T cells from blood. Subset indicated: CD45RO-CCR7+CD27+CD95- naive CD8+ T cells expressing CXCR3 (TNR3+). These receptors were obtained from a human donor in good health. Some clones in this sample may be carry-over from other donors' samples.

The CDR3 is CASSDYRGGVNYEQYF. The chain joins TRBV2 to TRBJ2-7. The CDR3 length is 16 residues. Germline V gene data show CDR1 as SNHLY and CDR2 as FYNNEI.

The CDR3 spells CAISDRGQGQETQYF. V and J are TRBV10-3 and TRBJ2-5; TCRdb indicates TRBD1, and absent DNA this call remains unverified. From germline, CDR1 is ENHRY and CDR2 SYGVKD. This CDR3 has 15 residues.

V is TRBV20-1 and J is TRBJ2-4; TCRdb reports TRBD2, a call that lacks DNA to check it against. From germline, CDR1 is DFQATT and CDR2 SNEGSKA (reference sequence). The CDR3 has 14 amino acids. The CDR3: CSAGALGDKNIQYF.

This chain connects TRBV20-1 to TRBJ1-4. CDR1 is DFQATT, CDR2 SNEGSKA, per germline (reference sequence). CDR3 length: 11 residues. The CDR3 protein is CSARDLEKLFF.

This chain joins TRBV5-1 and TRBJ2-2; no DNA is available, so the TRBD1 call from TCRdb remains unchecked. CDR1 and CDR2 from the germline V gene are SGHRS and YFSETQ. This CDR3 region has 15 residues. The CDR3 spells CASSGTGVDTGELFF.

This rearrangement joins TRBV7-6 to TRBJ2-2; TCRdb returns TRBD2, unconfirmable since there is no DNA. The CDR3 totals 18 residues. Germline V gene sequence: CDR1 SGHVS, CDR2 FNYEAQ. CDR3 sequence reads: CASSFTTSGDSGTGELFF.

The genes are TRBV20-1 and TRBJ2-1. The CDR3 loop spans 12 amino acids. Germline V gives CDR1 DFQATT, CDR2 SNEGSKA (reference sequence). CDR3 region: CSAVKTYNEQFF.

The chain couples TRBV29-1 to TRBJ2-7; the D call from TCRdb, TRBD1, cannot be confirmed without DNA. This CDR3 comprises 15 residues. The germline gives CDR1 SQVTM, CDR2 ANQGSEA. CDR3 in amino acids: CSVVRDRGVYYEQYF.

The chain links TRBV5-1 to TRBJ1-1; TCRdb returns TRBD1, unconfirmable since there is no DNA. In germline, CDR1 is SGHRS, CDR2 YFSETQ. CDR3 length: 15 residues. This chain's CDR3 is CASNEGQAEVSEAFF.

The genes are TRBV7-3 and TRBJ2-3; as DNA is missing, the TRBD1 call by TCRdb cannot be tested. Germline assignment: CDR1 SGHTA and CDR2 FQGTGA. The CDR3 totals 17 residues. Here the CDR3 reads CASSSPMVGGSTDTQYF.

This chain connects TRBV7-9 to TRBJ1-2; no DNA is available, so the TRBD1 call from TCRdb remains unchecked. Germline lookup yields CDR1 SEHNR and CDR2 FQNEAQ (reference sequence). CDR3 length equals 14 residues. The CDR3 protein is CASSLSGAYYGYTF. Filled out from reference TRBV7-9 and TRBJ1-2, the complete variable domain reads DTGVSQNPRHKITKRGQNVTFRCDPISEHNRLYWYRQTLGQGPEFLTYFQNEAQLEKSRLLSDRFSAERPKGSFSTLEIQRTEQGDSAMYLCASSLSGAYYGYTFGSGTRLTVV.

V is TRBV29-1 and J is TRBJ2-1. The CDR3 extends over 13 amino acids. The germline gives CDR1 SQVTM, CDR2 ANQGSEA. CDR3: CSVEEDLNNEQFF.

The gene calls are TRBV14 and TRBJ2-5; the TCRdb D gene call, TRBD2, has no DNA to confirm it. CDR1 SGHDN and CDR2 FVKESK come from the germline V gene. The CDR3 covers 14 residues. The CDR3 protein is CASSQDVLAGKQYF.

The V and J genes are TRBV7-8 and TRBJ1-5; lacking DNA, the TRBD1 call made by TCRdb goes unchecked. Germline V gene lookup returns CDR1 SGHVS and CDR2 FQNEAQ. CDR3 length equals 18 residues. CDR3 sequence reads: CASSRNRDRIIPDQPQHF.

The chain combines TRBV28 with TRBJ2-1; the D call of TRBD1 rests on TCRdb alone, since no DNA is present to check it. Per the germline V gene, CDR1 is MDHEN and CDR2 is SYDVKM. This CDR3 region has 17 residues. CDR3 loop: CASSRLGTGVFVNEQFF.

The rearrangement uses TRBV7-2 and TRBJ2-3; TCRdb reports TRBD1, a call that lacks DNA to check it against. The CDR3 runs 15 residues. Germline-derived CDR1 and CDR2 are SGHTA and FQGNSA. The CDR3 sequence is CASSSTGGSTDTQYF.

The chain is built from TRBV4-3 and TRBJ2-5; the D gene TCRdb calls, TRBD2, cannot be checked with no DNA. The CDR3 loop spans 14 amino acids. Germline lookup yields CDR1 LGHNA and CDR2 YSLEER. This chain's CDR3 is CASSQDRGEETQYF.

The V gene is TRBV28, the J gene TRBJ2-4; TCRdb proposes TRBD2, but this gene call is untestable without DNA. Germline CDR1 reads MDHEN; CDR2 reads SYDVKM. The CDR3 runs to 16 residues. CDR3: CASSFRTGPEGGIQYF.

The chain carries TRBV5-1 and TRBJ2-7; the D call from TCRdb, TRBD2, cannot be confirmed without DNA. The CDR3 totals 16 residues. Per the germline V gene, CDR1 is SGHRS and CDR2 is YFSETQ. CDR3: CASSLTVAGGSYEQYF.

The V call is TRBV7-9, the J call TRBJ2-1. This CDR3 comprises 15 residues. Germline V gives CDR1 SEHNR, CDR2 FQNEAQ (reference sequence). The CDR3 reads CASSSPGSSYNEQFF.

The V gene is TRBV29-1, the J gene TRBJ2-1; TCRdb indicates TRBD1, and absent DNA this call remains unverified. The V gene's germline CDR1 is SQVTM and CDR2 ANQGSEA. This CDR3 is 16 amino acids long. CDR3 sequence: CSVEDLRDRAYNEQFF.

J is TRBJ2-3 and V is TRBV15. CDR3 size: 11 residues. Germline-derived CDR1 and CDR2 are LNHNV and YYDKDF (reference sequence). The CDR3 spells CATSSTDTQYF.

The chain combines TRBV2 with TRBJ2-5; TCRdb's D call of TRBD1 is untestable without DNA. In germline, CDR1 is SNHLY, CDR2 FYNNEI. The CDR3 totals 14 residues. CDR3 sequence reads: CASSPKTGAETQYF.

This chain links TRBV6-6 with TRBJ2-7; TCRdb outputs TRBD1, but without DNA this stays unchecked. The germline V gene encodes CDR1 MNHNY and CDR2 SVGAGI (reference sequence). The CDR3 sequence is 14 residues long. The chain's CDR3 is CASSEGRGDYEQYF.

This rearrangement joins TRBV20-1 to TRBJ1-1; the D call of TRBD1 rests on TCRdb alone, since no DNA is present to check it. CDR3 length: 13 residues. Per the germline V gene, CDR1 is DFQATT and CDR2 is SNEGSKA (reference sequence). CDR3 residues: CSAGSDRVVEAFF.

The chain has TRBV28 and TRBJ2-3; TCRdb reports TRBD1, a call that lacks DNA to check it against. In germline, CDR1 is MDHEN, CDR2 SYDVKM. The CDR3 totals 15 residues. Here the CDR3 reads CASSTGHVGTDTQYF.

The gene calls are TRBV5-5 and TRBJ2-7; there is no DNA to check the TCRdb D call of TRBD2. Germline CDR1 reads SGHKS; CDR2 reads YYEKEE (reference sequence). This CDR3 spans 16 amino acids. CDR3 in amino acids: CASSSYLAASSYEQYF.

The chain carries TRBV2 and TRBJ2-5; TCRdb's D call, TRBD1, is unchecked because there is no DNA. The V gene's germline CDR1 is SNHLY and CDR2 FYNNEI. This CDR3 spans 16 amino acids. The CDR3 sequence: CASEARDTPLGETQYF.